This TCR beta chain was documented in a study of graft-versus-host responses after intestinal transplantation. The overall study: Uniformly, recipients were administered anti-thymocyte globulin induction with subsequent tacrolimus and steroids for around 3 years. Overall study results and limits: With peak circulating GvH clone levels came an association with early post-transplant HvG declines. Some patients had graft-donor T cell macrochimerism. In their allografts, the ratios of graft-versus-host to host-versus-graft T cell clones were high. Recipient marrow harbored GvH clones, some of which surfaced first in ileum or blood.

This clone was counted once. The antigen remains unidentified. CDR1 and CDR2 (germline): SGHRS, YFSETQ. This CDR3 has 15 residues. Trimming left V 4 bases short and J 7 bases short, with 18 bases between. Sequencing used immunoSEQ multiplex PCR; TCRdb keeps in-frame clones, though not all of them. The top ten hold over 40% of the sample, which has tens of thousands of clones, 85% to 95% seen once. Specimen: PBMCs, collected approximately 250 days after intestinal transplant. This sequence joins TRBV5-1 and TRBJ2-1, with D maybe TRBD2 (6 bases). The receptor was derived from a human patient who received an intestinal transplant, so some T cells may come from the graft donor. CDR3 DNA sequence: TGCGCCAGCAGCCTTTGGGCTAGCGCGAAAAATGAGCAGTTCTTC. The encoded protein is CASSLWASAKNEQFF.